This T cell receptor (beta chain) was obtained from a study of blood T cell repertoires in COVID-19. Study overall: From the United States, Italy and Spain came samples of acute and convalescent COVID-19. PBMCs, B-cell-depleted T cells, or T cells were the source of the cDNA or gDNA that made up the material.

Original processing methods: Reference gene primer amplification yielded estimated nucleated cell counts. Produced via immunoSEQ multiplex PCR; TCRdb's table is partial and in-frame only. That table supplies the V and J calls and clone size; D and trimming were determined from the DNA. The sample holds a few hundred thousand clones; 90% are singletons and the top ten take approximately 2.1%. Germline CDR1 is SGHRS and CDR2 is YFSETQ. This CDR3 has 17 amino acids. The ends lost 5 bases at V and 5 bases at J; junction bases unmatched: 13. This clone was detected once. The sequence came from a woman aged 60 to 75 with COVID-19, enrolled during active disease. V gene TRBV5-1 combines with J gene TRBJ2-3; TRBD2 matches at 11 bases. Specimen: peripheral blood. The CDR3 region is CASRRSGASGGIDTQYF. The CDR3 DNA reads TGCGCCAGCAGGCGAAGTGGGGCTAGCGGGGGGATAGATACGCAGTATTTT.